Listed here are 9 T cell receptor beta chains from one sample, sequenced in a study of shared clonotypes between healthy human individuals. The protocol was immunoSEQ multiplex PCR, while the TCRdb copy is restricted to in-frame clones and leaves out a portion. The sample lists 400,000 to 600,000 clones; roughly 95% were seen once. Input material: naive CD4+ T cells sorted from blood. Subset defined: CD45RA+ positively selected. These receptors originate from a woman aged 30 to 39 in good health.

This chain uses TRBV2 with TRBJ2-5; TRBD2 might be the D (6 bases). V shed 3 bases and J shed 6 bases, with 20 bases lying between them. Germline V lookup: CDR1 SNHLY, CDR2 FYNNEI. The CDR3 extends over 16 amino acids. The CDR3 spells CASSDEGPGVGKTQYF. In nucleotides, the CDR3 is TGTGCCAGCAGTGACGAAGGACCGGGAGTTGGAAAGACCCAGTACTTC.

This chain joins TRBV30 and TRBJ2-7; no reliable D call. Germline CDR1 and CDR2: GTSNPN and SVGIG (reference sequence). The CDR3 is 12 amino acids. Trimming took 2 bases from V and 6 from J, leaving 11 bases between them. CDR3 amino acids: CAWSRLGREQYF. CDR3 coding DNA: TGTGCCTGGAGTCGGCTAGGCCGCGAGCAGTACTTC.

The chain combines TRBV7-9 with TRBJ2-1; maybe TRBD2 (5 bases). Trimming removed 5 bases at V and 2 bases at J, with 10 bases between. CDR3 length: 14 residues. Germline V gene data show CDR1 as SEHNR and CDR2 as FQNEAQ (reference sequence). CDR3 sequence: CASSGAVTYNEQFF. CDR3 sequence (DNA): TGTGCCAGCAGCGGAGCGGTTACCTACAATGAGCAGTTCTTC. Based on the CDR3 plus reference TRBV7-9 and TRBJ2-1, the full variable domain is DTGVSQNPRHKITKRGQNVTFRCDPISEHNRLYWYRQTLGQGPEFLTYFQNEAQLEKSRLLSDRFSAERPKGSFSTLEIQRTEQGDSAMYLCASSGAVTYNEQFFGPGTRLTVL.

The rearrangement links TRBV5-1 to TRBJ2-7; 10 bases are a match to TRBD2. The J segment lost 2 bases and the V segment lost 4 bases, leaving 9 bases of the junction unmatched. Germline CDR1 SGHRS, CDR2 YFSETQ. This CDR3 is 16 amino acids long. The CDR3 sequence: CASSGAGTSDPYEQYF. The CDR3 bases are TGCGCCAGCAGCGGGGCCGGGACTAGCGACCCCTACGAGCAGTACTTC. The complete variable domain, with remaining parts taken from reference TRBV5-1 and TRBJ2-7, reads KAGVTQTPRYLIKTRGQQVTLSCSPISGHRSVSWYQQTPGQGLQFLFEYFSETQRNKGNFPGRFSGRQFSNSRSEMNVSTLELGDSALYLCASSGAGTSDPYEQYFGPGTRLTVT.

The gene calls are TRBV6-6 and TRBJ2-3; the match to TRBD2 covers 9 bases. J gave up 0 bases and V 5 bases, and 6 bases lay outside the gene matches. CDR3 length equals 16 residues. Germline-derived CDR1 and CDR2 are MNHNY and SVGAGI (reference sequence). In DNA form, the CDR3 reads TGTGCCAGCAGTCCCCCGGGACTAGCTAGCACAGATACGCAGTATTTT. Its translation is CASSPPGLASTDTQYF.

This chain joins TRBV6-1 and TRBJ2-6, with D perhaps TRBD1 (5 bases). Germline lookup yields CDR1 MNHNS and CDR2 SASEGT. Deletions cut 3 bases from V and 2 bases from J, with 14 bases between. There are 17 residues in the CDR3. In nucleotides, the CDR3 is TGTGCCAGCAGTGACAGGGTCGGTATGACTGGGGCCAACGTCCTGACTTTC. It specifies CASSDRVGMTGANVLTF.

This clone has just one count. The CDR3 loop reads CSVARDMNTEAFF. The CDR3 DNA is TGCAGCGTCGCGCGGGATATGAACACTGAAGCTTTCTTT. The chain joins TRBV29-1 to TRBJ1-1; D is undetermined. Germline assignment: CDR1 SQVTM and CDR2 ANQGSEA. There are 13 residues in the CDR3. The V end was cut by 6 bases, the J end by 0 bases, with 11 bases between.

The rearrangement joins TRBV11-2 to TRBJ1-1; D gene uncertain. Germline CDR1 SGHAT, CDR2 FQNNGV. CDR3 length: 15 amino acids. The V end lost 5 bases, the J end lost 3 bases, and 16 bases lay between the germline ends. CDR3 protein: CASSRPKWLDTEAFF. The CDR3 coding sequence is TGTGCCAGCAGCCGCCCAAAGTGGCTTGACACTGAAGCTTTCTTT.

This chain connects TRBV19 to TRBJ2-2; D might be TRBD2 (5 bases). V lost 2 bases and J lost 2, with 6 bases in between. The CDR3 totals 14 residues. Germline CDR1 LNHDA, CDR2 SQIVND (reference sequence). In nucleotides, the CDR3 is TGTGCCAGTAGTATACGGGAAAACACCGGGGAGCTGTTTTTT. Protein sequence: CASSIRENTGELFF.